This T cell receptor (beta chain) came from a study of tumor-infiltrating lymphocytes in primary liver carcinoma. The wider study: Samples had roughly 3.5 to 7.13 million productive TCRbeta reads, comparable between tissue types.

The study, taken as a whole, reports: Lesser overlap characterized tumor-adjacent and tumor-blood pairs relative to tumor region pairs.

In the case of this clonotype: The antigen is unknown.

CDR3 length: 17 amino acids. Germline V gives CDR1 SGHNT, CDR2 YENEEA. Co-extracting RNA and DNA was done with 20-30 mg of unsorted bulk tissue as input. With roughly 500 ng total RNA as template and a constant-region primer, TCR beta cDNA was made. Amplification in three nested multiplex PCR rounds with slightly modified ARM-PCR gave rise to TCR beta libraries. Running ten to eleven cycles apiece, the first two PCR rounds relied on TRBV1-TRBV30 forward primers together with a C-beta reverse primer. In TCRdb, the multiplex PCR reads were re-called with MiXCR into one record per CDR3 protein. This repertoire shows roughly 200,000 distinct CDR3 sequences, about 85% found once; its top ten account for 15% to 20%.

The sample consisted of tumor tissue from primary liver carcinoma. This TCR was sampled from a man aged 35 to 55 with primary liver carcinoma and hepatitis B virus infection. The rearrangement uses TRBV11-3 and TRBJ2-3; tentatively, D is TRBD1 or TRBD2 (5 bases each). CDR3 sequence (DNA): TGTGTCAACAGCCCCGGGACCTTGAGAAGCGGCACAGATACGCAGTATTTT. Translation gives CVNSPGTLRSGTDTQYF.